Listed below are T cell receptor beta chains from one sample, sequenced in a study of PD-L1 blockade in urothelial cancer. Here immunoSEQ multiplex PCR was the method, and the copy in TCRdb shows in-frame clones only, minus some. Here the sample spans tens of thousands of clones, more than 75% being singletons. The source was PBMCs, collected around atezolizumab (anti-PD-L1) treatment. These receptors came from a man aged 55 to 70 with urothelial cancer. Each CDR3 is given with its conserved first and last residue. The order of the fields is D gene, V gene, J gene, clone size, CDR3 DNA, CDR3 protein. The D gene is left open where the match is weak. A clone size is listed for some rows: how often the clone was seen (once, few, many), or a class if it is expanded.

>TRBD2|TRBV27|TRBJ2-7|NA
TGTGCCAGCAGTTTATCCGGGCTAGCGGGAGGGGCCGAGCAGTACTTC
CASSLSGLAGGAEQYF
>TRBD1|TRBV27|TRBJ2-5|NA
TGTGCCAGCAGTCACGACAGGGGGCAAGAGACCCAGTACTTC
CASSHDRGQETQYF
>TRBD1|TRBV5-4|TRBJ2-5|once
TGTGCCAGCAGCTCCGGGACAGGGATTCAAGAGACCCAGTACTTC
CASSSGTGIQETQYF
>NA|TRBV5-1|TRBJ1-1|NA
TGCGCCAGCAGCTTGGGATCCGGGGTTGAAGCTTTCTTT
CASSLGSGVEAFF
>NA|TRBV5-4|TRBJ1-2|once
TGTGCCAGCAGCTTGGAGGGAGGGACACGCTATGGCTACACCTTC
CASSLEGGTRYGYTF
>TRBD1|TRBV6-1|TRBJ2-3|NA
TGTGCCAGCAGTGAGGCAGGGGGTATAGATACGCAGTATTTT
CASSEAGGIDTQYF
>TRBD1|TRBV4-3|TRBJ2-1|once
TGCGCCAGCAGCCAGGGACAGGGGACCAATGAGCAGTTCTTC
CASSQGQGTNEQFF
>NA|TRBV4-1|TRBJ1-3|NA
TGCGCCAGCAGCCACCACGATAGGGGGTCCTCTGGAAACACCATATATTTT
CASSHHDRGSSGNTIYF
>TRBD1|TRBV30|TRBJ1-2|NA
TGTGCCTGGGGGCAGGGGGAATATGGCTACACCTTC
CAWGQGEYGYTF
>NA|TRBV19|TRBJ2-5|once
TGTGCCAGTAGTAGCAGGAGGCTCGTAGAGACCCAGTACTTC
CASSSRRLVETQYF
>NA|TRBV7-3|TRBJ1-1|NA
TGTGCCAGCAGTTTTGTGGGGGGTGCTGAAGCTTTCTTT
CASSFVGGAEAFF
>TRBD1|TRBV5-1|TRBJ1-2|NA
TGCGCCAGCAGGCCTACCGGGACAGGATATGACTATGGCTACACCTTC
CASRPTGTGYDYGYTF
>NA|TRBV30|TRBJ1-2|few
TGTGCCTGGAGTACAGCTTACTATGGCTACACCTTC
CAWSTAYYGYTF
>TRBD1|TRBV2|TRBJ1-1|NA
TGTGCCAGCAGCGAAGGACAGGGGTCGAATTTTCCAGCTTTCTTT
CASSEGQGSNFPAFF
>TRBD1|TRBV6-5|TRBJ2-7|NA
TGTGCCAGCAGTTACTCCTGGACAGGTCGCTACGAGCAGTACTTC
CASSYSWTGRYEQYF
>TRBD1|TRBV5-1|TRBJ2-7|NA
TGCGCCAGCGCCAATGCTCGGAGACAGGGCTACGAGCAGTACTTC
CASANARRQGYEQYF
>TRBD1|TRBV7-8|TRBJ1-1|NA
TGTGCCAGCAGCTTTCCAGGGGGTTGGACTGAAGCTTTCTTT
CASSFPGGWTEAFF
>TRBD1|TRBV28|TRBJ2-7|NA
TGTGCCAGCAGGACACCGGGACAGGTTGCCAGCGAGCAGTACTTC
CASRTPGQVASEQYF
>TRBD1|TRBV7-2|TRBJ1-2|NA
TGTGCCAGCAGCTTACCGGGGCAGGGGGGTCCGAGTGGCTACACCTTC
CASSLPGQGGPSGYTF
>TRBD2|TRBV6-5|TRBJ2-7|NA
TGTGCCAGCAGTCGGACTAGCGGATCCTACGAGCAGTACTTC
CASSRTSGSYEQYF
>TRBD1|TRBV5-5|TRBJ1-5|NA
TGTGCCAGCAGCCGAAGGACGGGACAGGGCAATCAGCCCCAGCATTTT
CASSRRTGQGNQPQHF
>TRBD2|TRBV30|TRBJ2-7|NA
TGTGCCTGCTCGAAGACTAGCGGGAGGGCCCCCAGCGAGCAGTACTTC
CACSKTSGRAPSEQYF
>NA|TRBV28|TRBJ2-5|NA
TGTGCCAGCAGTTTACGGGGAGTGGTACAAGAGACCCAGTACTTC
CASSLRGVVQETQYF
>NA|TRBV7-2|TRBJ1-5|NA
TGTGCCAGCAGCCGATTTGGGGGAGGGCCCCAGCATTTT
CASSRFGGGPQHF
>TRBD2|TRBV6-1|TRBJ2-2|NA
TGTGCCAGCAGTAAAGATCCTTTTTTCCCTGCGGGAGGGAACACCGGGGAGCTGTTTTTT
CASSKDPFFPAGGNTGELFF
>TRBD2|TRBV29-1|TRBJ2-2|NA
TGCAGCGTTGAACGGGGGGTCGGGGTCGGGGAGCTGTTTTTT
CSVERGVGVGELFF
>NA|TRBV30|TRBJ2-3|NA
TGTGCCTGGAGTGTACCAGAAGTTCTGCTAGCTAGCACAGATACGCAGTATTTT
CAWSVPEVLLASTDTQYF
>NA|TRBV2|TRBJ1-6|NA
TGTGCCAGCAGGGACAAAGCGAGGAATTCACCCCTCCACTTT
CASRDKARNSPLHF
>NA|TRBV11-3|TRBJ2-1|NA
TGTGCCAGCAGCTCCGATTCGGGGAATTGGCGCTTCTCCTACAATGAGCAGTTCTTC
CASSSDSGNWRFSYNEQFF
>TRBD2|TRBV2|TRBJ2-1|NA
TGTGCCAGCGGCAGACTAGCGGGGGTAAGCAATGAGCAGTTCTTC
CASGRLAGVSNEQFF
>NA|TRBV2|TRBJ1-1|NA
TGTGCCAGCAGAGATACAGGGATGCCTGAAGCTTTCTTT
CASRDTGMPEAFF
>NA|TRBV5-4|TRBJ2-1|NA
TGTGCCAGCGAGGCGGGGCCGAAAAGCTCCTACAATGAGCAGTTCTTC
CASEAGPKSSYNEQFF
>NA|TRBV5-1|TRBJ1-1|few
TGCGCCAGCAGCTTGGAACCCAGGAACACTGAAGCTTTCTTT
CASSLEPRNTEAFF
>NA|TRBV5-4|TRBJ1-2|NA
TGTGCCAGCAGCTTGGGTGGTCAGGGCCATGGCTACACCTTC
CASSLGGQGHGYTF
>TRBD1|TRBV30|TRBJ1-5|NA
TGTGCCTGGAGTGGGCCGGGACAGGGGTTCCAGCCCCAGCATTTT
CAWSGPGQGFQPQHF
>TRBD1|TRBV5-6|TRBJ2-5|NA
TGTGCCAGCAGCCCCGGGACAGGGTGGGGGGAGACCCAGTACTTC
CASSPGTGWGETQYF
>NA|TRBV11-3|TRBJ1-1|once
TGTGCCAGCAGCCCCCAGGGTAGGTGGAACACTGAAGCTTTCTTT
CASSPQGRWNTEAFF
>TRBD2|TRBV9|TRBJ2-3|NA
TGTGCCAGCAGCAAGCGGGAGGGCACAGATACGCAGTATTTT
CASSKREGTDTQYF
>TRBD1|TRBV7-9|TRBJ1-1|NA
TGTGCCTGCCGGTGGGGACAGGGGGCCCCGAACACTGAAGCTTTCTTT
CACRWGQGAPNTEAFF
>TRBD2|TRBV4-2|TRBJ2-5|NA
TGTGCCAGCAGTCCCTCCGGGACTAGCGTATTGGAGACCCAGTACTTC
CASSPSGTSVLETQYF
>TRBD1|TRBV2|TRBJ2-7|NA
TGTGCCAGCAACGCAGGGGGCCTAATCTACGAGCAGTACTTC
CASNAGGLIYEQYF
>NA|TRBV5-1|TRBJ2-2|few
TGCGCCAGCAGCGAGGCGGGAACCGGGGAGCTGTTTTTT
CASSEAGTGELFF
>TRBD1|TRBV5-1|TRBJ1-1|NA
TGCGCCAGCAGCACCAACAGGGGCATGAACACTGAAGCTTTCTTT
CASSTNRGMNTEAFF